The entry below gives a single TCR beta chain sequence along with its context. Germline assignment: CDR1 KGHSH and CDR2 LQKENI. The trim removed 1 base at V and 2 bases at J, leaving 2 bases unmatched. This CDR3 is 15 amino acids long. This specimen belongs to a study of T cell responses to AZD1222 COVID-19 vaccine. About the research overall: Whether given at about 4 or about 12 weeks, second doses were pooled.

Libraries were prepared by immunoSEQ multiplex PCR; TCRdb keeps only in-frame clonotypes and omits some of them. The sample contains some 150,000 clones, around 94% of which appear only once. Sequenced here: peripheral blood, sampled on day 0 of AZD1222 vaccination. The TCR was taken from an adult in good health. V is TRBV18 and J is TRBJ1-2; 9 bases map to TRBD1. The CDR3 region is CASSPLDRGNYGYTF. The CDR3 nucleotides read TGTGCCAGCTCACCACTGGACAGGGGAAACTATGGCTACACCTTC.